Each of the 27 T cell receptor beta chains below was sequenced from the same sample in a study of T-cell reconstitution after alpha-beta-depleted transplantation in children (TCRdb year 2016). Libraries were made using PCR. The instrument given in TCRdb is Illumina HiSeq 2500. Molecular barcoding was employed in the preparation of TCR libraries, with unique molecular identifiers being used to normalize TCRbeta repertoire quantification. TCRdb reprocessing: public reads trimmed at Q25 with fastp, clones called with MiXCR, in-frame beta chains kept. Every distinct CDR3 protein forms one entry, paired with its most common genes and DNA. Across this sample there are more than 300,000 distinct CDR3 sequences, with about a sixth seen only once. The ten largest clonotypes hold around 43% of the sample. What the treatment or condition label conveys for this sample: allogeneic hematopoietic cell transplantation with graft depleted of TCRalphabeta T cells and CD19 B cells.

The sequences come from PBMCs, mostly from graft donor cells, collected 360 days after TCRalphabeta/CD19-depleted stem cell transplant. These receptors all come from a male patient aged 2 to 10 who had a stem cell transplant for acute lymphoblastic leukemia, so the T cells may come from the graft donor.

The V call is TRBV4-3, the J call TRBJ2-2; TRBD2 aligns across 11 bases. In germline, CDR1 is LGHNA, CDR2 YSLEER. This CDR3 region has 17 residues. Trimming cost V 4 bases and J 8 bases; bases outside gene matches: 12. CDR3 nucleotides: TGCGCCAGCAGCCGTTCTTCGGTAGCGGGAGGGAATGGGGAGCTGTTTTTT. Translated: CASSRSSVAGGNGELFF.

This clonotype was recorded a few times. CDR3 in amino acids: CASSEPSGRPYNEQFF. CDR3 nucleotide sequence: TGTGCCAGCAGTGAACCTAGCGGGAGACCCTACAATGAGCAGTTCTTC. This chain joins TRBV2 and TRBJ2-1, with 10 bases lining up with TRBD2. Per germline, CDR1 SNHLY and CDR2 FYNNEI. The CDR3 contains 16 residues. V was pared by 2 bases and J by 2 bases, with 3 bases of the junction left unmatched.

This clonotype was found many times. The DNA of the CDR3 is TGCAGTGCTAGTCTCGCACCAACCCACGACGAGCAGTACTTC. This sequence encodes CSASLAPTHDEQYF. The chain joins TRBV20-1 to TRBJ2-7, with D unresolved. Germline V gene sequence: CDR1 DFQATT, CDR2 SNEGSKA (reference sequence). CDR3 length equals 14 residues. V lost 3 bases to trimming and J lost 5 bases, with 17 bases between them.

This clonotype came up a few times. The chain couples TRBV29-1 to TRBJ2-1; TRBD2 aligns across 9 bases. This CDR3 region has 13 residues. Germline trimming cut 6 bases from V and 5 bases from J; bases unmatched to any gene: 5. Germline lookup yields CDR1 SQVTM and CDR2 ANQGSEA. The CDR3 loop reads CSVAGLAHNEQFF. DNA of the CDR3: TGCAGCGTCGCGGGACTAGCACACAATGAGCAGTTCTTC.

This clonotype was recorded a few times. The DNA of the CDR3 is TGCAGTGCTAGGGGGGGGCTACTCTCCTACAATGAGCAGTTCTTC. The encoded protein is CSARGGLLSYNEQFF. V and J are TRBV20-1 and TRBJ2-1, with TRBD2 as a possible D gene (7 bases). Per germline, CDR1 DFQATT and CDR2 SNEGSKA (reference sequence). The CDR3 runs to 15 residues. Trimming took 3 bases from V and 0 from J, leaving 12 bases between them.

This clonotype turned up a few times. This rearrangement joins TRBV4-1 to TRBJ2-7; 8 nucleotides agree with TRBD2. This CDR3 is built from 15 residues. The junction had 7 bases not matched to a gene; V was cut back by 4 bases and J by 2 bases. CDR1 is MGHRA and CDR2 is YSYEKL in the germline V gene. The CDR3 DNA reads TGCGCCAGCAGCCTCGAGCTTAGCGGGACCTACGAGCAGTACTTC. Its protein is CASSLELSGTYEQYF.

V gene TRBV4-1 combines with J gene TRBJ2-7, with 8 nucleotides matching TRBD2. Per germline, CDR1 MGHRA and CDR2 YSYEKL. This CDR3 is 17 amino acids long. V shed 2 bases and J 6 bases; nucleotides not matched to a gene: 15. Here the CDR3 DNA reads TGCGCCAGCAGCCAAACCGGACGGAGGACTAGCTCGGGCGAGCAGTACTTC. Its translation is CASSQTGRRTSSGEQYF.

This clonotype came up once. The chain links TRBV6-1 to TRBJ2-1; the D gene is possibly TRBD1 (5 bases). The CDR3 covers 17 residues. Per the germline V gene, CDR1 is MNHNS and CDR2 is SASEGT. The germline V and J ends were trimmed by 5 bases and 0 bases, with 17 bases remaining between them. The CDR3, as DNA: TGTGCCAGCAGTAAACAGGTCCCACTTTACTCCTACAATGAGCAGTTCTTC. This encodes CASSKQVPLYSYNEQFF.

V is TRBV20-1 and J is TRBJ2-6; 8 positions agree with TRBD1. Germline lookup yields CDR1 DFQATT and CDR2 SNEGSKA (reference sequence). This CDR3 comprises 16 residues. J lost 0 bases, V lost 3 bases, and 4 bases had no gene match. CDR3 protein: CSASRGRISGANVLTF. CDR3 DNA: TGCAGTGCTAGCAGGGGGCGAATCTCTGGGGCCAACGTCCTGACTTTC.

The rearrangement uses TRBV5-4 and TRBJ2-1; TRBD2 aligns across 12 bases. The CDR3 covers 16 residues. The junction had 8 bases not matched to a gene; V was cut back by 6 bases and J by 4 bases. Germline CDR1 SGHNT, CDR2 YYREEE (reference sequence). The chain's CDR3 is CASTTSGRPTYNEQFF. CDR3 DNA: TGTGCCAGCACCACTAGCGGGAGGCCCACTTACAATGAGCAGTTCTTC.

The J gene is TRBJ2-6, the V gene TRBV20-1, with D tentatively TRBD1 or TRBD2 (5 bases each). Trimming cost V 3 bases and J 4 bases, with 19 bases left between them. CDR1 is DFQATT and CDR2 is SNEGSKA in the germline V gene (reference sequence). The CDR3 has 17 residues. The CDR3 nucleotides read TGCAGTGCTAGGGGACCGGCCAATCTGCCCGGGGCCAACGTCCTGACTTTC. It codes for CSARGPANLPGANVLTF.

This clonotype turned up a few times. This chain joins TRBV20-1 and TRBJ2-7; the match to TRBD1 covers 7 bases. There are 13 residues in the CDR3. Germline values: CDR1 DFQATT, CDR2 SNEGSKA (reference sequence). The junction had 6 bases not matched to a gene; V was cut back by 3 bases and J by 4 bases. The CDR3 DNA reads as TGCAGTGCTAGCACAGGGGCAGGGTACGAGCAGTACTTC. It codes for CSASTGAGYEQYF.

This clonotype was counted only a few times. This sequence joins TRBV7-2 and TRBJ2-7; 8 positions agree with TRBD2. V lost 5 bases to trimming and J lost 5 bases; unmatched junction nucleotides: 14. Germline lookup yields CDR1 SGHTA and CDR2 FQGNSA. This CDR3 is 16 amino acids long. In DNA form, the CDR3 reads TGTGCCAGCAGCCCTGGTCACGGGACTAGGTGGCACGAGCAGTACTTC. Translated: CASSPGHGTRWHEQYF. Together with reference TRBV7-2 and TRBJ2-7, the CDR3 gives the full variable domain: GAGVSQSPSNKVTEKGKDVELRCDPISGHTALYWYRQSLGQGLEFLIYFQGNSAPDKSGLPSDRFSAERTGGSVSTLTIQRTQQEDSAVYLCASSPGHGTRWHEQYFGPGTRLTVT.

The CDR3 sequence: CASGQGPEETQYF. The CDR3 DNA reads as TGCGCCAGCGGACAGGGACCAGAAGAGACCCAGTACTTC. The J gene is TRBJ2-5, the V gene TRBV5-1; 8 positions match TRBD1. The CDR3 runs to 13 residues. Germline V gene lookup returns CDR1 SGHRS and CDR2 YFSETQ. The ends lost 7 bases at V and 3 bases at J; junction bases unmatched: 5.

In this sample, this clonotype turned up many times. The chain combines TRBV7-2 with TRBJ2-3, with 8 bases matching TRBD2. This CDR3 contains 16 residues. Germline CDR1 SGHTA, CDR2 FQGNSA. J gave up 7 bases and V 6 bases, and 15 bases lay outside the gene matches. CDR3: CASRPPRAGGANTQYF. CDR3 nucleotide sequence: TGTGCCAGCAGACCCCCCCGTGCGGGAGGTGCTAATACGCAGTATTTT.

The chain's CDR3 is CASSLAGGSTEAFF. CDR3 DNA sequence: TGTGCCAGCAGCTTGGCTGGAGGGTCCACTGAAGCTTTCTTT. The chain uses TRBV5-5 and TRBJ1-1; D is unresolved. Deletions cut 0 bases from V and 4 bases from J, with 10 bases between. Looked up from germline, CDR1 is SGHKS and CDR2 is YYEKEE (reference sequence). The CDR3 length is 14 residues.

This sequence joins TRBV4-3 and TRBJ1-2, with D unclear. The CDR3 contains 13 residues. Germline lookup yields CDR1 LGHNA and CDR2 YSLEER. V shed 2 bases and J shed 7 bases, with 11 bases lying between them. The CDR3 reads CASSQNRLGGYTF. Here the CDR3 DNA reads TGCGCCAGCAGCCAAAACCGTCTCGGTGGCTACACCTTC.

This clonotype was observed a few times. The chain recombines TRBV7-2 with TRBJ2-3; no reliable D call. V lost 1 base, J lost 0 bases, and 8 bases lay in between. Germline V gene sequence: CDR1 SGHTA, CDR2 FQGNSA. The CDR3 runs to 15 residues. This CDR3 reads CASSLGPASTDTQYF. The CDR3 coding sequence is TGTGCCAGCAGCTTAGGGCCAGCTAGCACAGATACGCAGTATTTT.

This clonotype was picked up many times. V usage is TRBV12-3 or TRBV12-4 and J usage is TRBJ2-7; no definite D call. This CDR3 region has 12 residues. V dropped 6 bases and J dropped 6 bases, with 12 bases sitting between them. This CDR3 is CASRLHGGEQYF. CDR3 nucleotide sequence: TGTGCCAGCAGACTCCACGGTGGCGAGCAGTACTTC.

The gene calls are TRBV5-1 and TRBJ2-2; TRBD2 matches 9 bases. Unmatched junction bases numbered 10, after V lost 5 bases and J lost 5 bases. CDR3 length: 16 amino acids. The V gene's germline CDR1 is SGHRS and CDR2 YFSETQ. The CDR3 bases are TGCGCCAGCAGAGGGGCGGGAGGGCAACGGACCGGGGAGCTGTTTTTT. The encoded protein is CASRGAGGQRTGELFF.

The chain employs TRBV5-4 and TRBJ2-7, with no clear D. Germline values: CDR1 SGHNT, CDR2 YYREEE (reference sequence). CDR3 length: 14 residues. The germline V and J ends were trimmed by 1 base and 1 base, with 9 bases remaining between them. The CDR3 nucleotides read TGTGCCAGCAGCTTGATAACAGATTCCTACGAGCAGTACTTC. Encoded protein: CASSLITDSYEQYF.

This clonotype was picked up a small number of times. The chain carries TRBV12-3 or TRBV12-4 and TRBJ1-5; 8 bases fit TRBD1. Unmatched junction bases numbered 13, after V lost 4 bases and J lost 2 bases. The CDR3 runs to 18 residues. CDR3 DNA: TGTGCCAGCAGTTACGGATGGGGCTCGGGACAGGGCAATCAGCCCCAGCATTTT. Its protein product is CASSYGWGSGQGNQPQHF.

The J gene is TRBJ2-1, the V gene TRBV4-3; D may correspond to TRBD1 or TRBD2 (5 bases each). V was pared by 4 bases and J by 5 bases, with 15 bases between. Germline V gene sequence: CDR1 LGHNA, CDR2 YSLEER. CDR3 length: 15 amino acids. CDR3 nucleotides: TGCGCCAGCAGCCGGGAAAGGGACGCCCACAATGAGCAGTTCTTC. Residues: CASSRERDAHNEQFF.

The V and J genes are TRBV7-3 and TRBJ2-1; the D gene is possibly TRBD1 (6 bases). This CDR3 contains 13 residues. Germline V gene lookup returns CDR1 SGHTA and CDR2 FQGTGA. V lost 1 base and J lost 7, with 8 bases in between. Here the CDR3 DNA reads TGTGCCAGCAGCTTAAGGACAGTGAATGAGCAGTTCTTC. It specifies CASSLRTVNEQFF.

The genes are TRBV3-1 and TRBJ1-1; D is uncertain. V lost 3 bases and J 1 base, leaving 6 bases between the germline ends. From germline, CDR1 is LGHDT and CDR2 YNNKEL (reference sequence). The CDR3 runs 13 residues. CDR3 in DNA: TGTGCCAGCAGCCACAACGCGAACACTGAAGCTTTCTTT. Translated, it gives CASSHNANTEAFF.

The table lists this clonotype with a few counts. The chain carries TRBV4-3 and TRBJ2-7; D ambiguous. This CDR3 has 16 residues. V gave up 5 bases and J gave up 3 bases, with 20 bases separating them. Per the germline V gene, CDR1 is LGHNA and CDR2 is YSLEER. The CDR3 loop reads CASSEGRLGDFYEQYF. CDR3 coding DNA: TGCGCCAGCAGCGAAGGAAGACTGGGCGATTTCTACGAGCAGTACTTC.

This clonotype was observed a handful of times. The CDR3 sequence is CSASRTFTDTQYF. The CDR3 coding sequence is TGCAGTGCTAGCCGGACTTTCACAGATACGCAGTATTTT. This chain links TRBV20-1 with TRBJ2-3, with a tentative D call TRBD2 (5 bases). Germline assignment: CDR1 DFQATT and CDR2 SNEGSKA (reference sequence). The length of the CDR3 is 13 residues. Trimming shortened V by 3 bases and J by 2 bases, and 9 bases separated the two germline ends.